This T cell receptor (beta chain) was documented in a study of blood T cell repertoires in COVID-19. Overall study: Specimens from acute and convalescent COVID-19 originated in the United States, Italy and Spain. Nucleic acid was either cDNA or gDNA, and it came from T cells, B-cell-depleted T cells, or PBMCs.

Authors' analysis steps: Amplifying reference gene primers gave estimates of nucleated cell counts. Produced via immunoSEQ multiplex PCR; TCRdb's table is partial and in-frame only. Clone size and the V and J calls come from that table; the DNA yielded D and trimming. Counted here are tens of thousands of clones, about 86% occurring once; the ten biggest clones make up approximately 6.6%. This clone was observed a single time. The trim removed 4 bases at V and 6 bases at J, leaving 7 bases unmatched. CDR1 and CDR2 from the germline V gene are SGHRS and YFSETQ. The CDR3 length is 15 residues. The sequencing input was peripheral blood. This chain links TRBV5-1 with TRBJ1-4, with TRBD1 matching over 9 bases. The TCR comes from a man in his fifties with active COVID-19. CDR3 protein: CASSLGTGRDEKLFF. For the CDR3, the DNA is TGCGCCAGCAGCCTTGGGACAGGGAGAGATGAAAAACTGTTTTTT.